A single sample gave rise to the 28 T cell receptor beta chains below, sequenced in a study of spatial heterogeneity in lung cancer. Time point denoted: blood at routine non-recurrence follow-up after resection. The input material, whole RNA from tumor, nontumor lung or frozen PBMC, was sequenced unsorted. Each CDR3 protein is one row after TCRdb ran MiXCR on the 5' RACE reads. The table records around 47,000 distinct CDR3 sequences, more than 6.5% of them present only once. Sequences were derived from PBMCs, sampled at follow-up. The receptors come from a female donor with early-stage non-small cell lung cancer.

This clonotype was observed at least ten times. The rearrangement links TRBV5-1 to TRBJ2-4, with TRBD1 as a possible D gene (5 bases). Between the trimmed V and J ends, which lost 0 bases and 1 base, there was a span of 11 bases. The CDR3 has 16 residues. The germline gives CDR1 SGHRS, CDR2 YFSETQ. The CDR3 bases are TGCGCCAGCAGCTTGGATACAGGTTCGGCCAAAAACATTCAGTACTTC. Amino acid sequence: CASSLDTGSAKNIQYF. The full variable domain, completed using reference TRBV5-1 and TRBJ2-4, is KAGVTQTPRYLIKTRGQQVTLSCSPISGHRSVSWYQQTPGQGLQFLFEYFSETQRNKGNFPGRFSGRQFSNSRSEMNVSTLELGDSALYLCASSLDTGSAKNIQYFGAGTRLSVL.

This clonotype has ten or more counts. The rearrangement links TRBV5-1 to TRBJ2-5, with 10 bases that match TRBD2. Unmatched junction bases numbered 4, after V lost 7 bases and J lost 1 base. CDR1 is SGHRS and CDR2 is YFSETQ in the germline V gene. CDR3 length: 14 residues. In DNA, the CDR3 is TGCGCCAGCCAAAGCGGGGGGGCCCAAGAGACCCAGTACTTC. Its translation: CASQSGGAQETQYF.

This clonotype was counted many times. The rearrangement links TRBV28 to TRBJ1-4; 7 positions match TRBD1. J was trimmed by 4 bases and V by 7 bases; bases with no gene match: 6. The CDR3 spans 14 residues. Germline V gene data show CDR1 as MDHEN and CDR2 as SYDVKM. Here the CDR3 reads CASKLNRGNEKLFF. As DNA, the CDR3 is TGTGCCAGCAAATTAAACAGGGGTAATGAAAAACTGTTTTTT.

This clonotype was detected many times. The chain is built from TRBV6-1 and TRBJ1-5; the match to TRBD1 covers 7 bases. Per the germline V gene, CDR1 is MNHNS and CDR2 is SASEGT. The CDR3 runs 16 residues. The V gene end was trimmed by 1 base and the J gene end by 3 bases; junction bases not matched to a gene: 6. CDR3 bases: TGTGCCAGCAGTGAAGAGCCAGGGGGGGACAATCAGCCCCAGCATTTT. Residues: CASSEEPGGDNQPQHF.

This clonotype was counted a few times. V and J are TRBV5-1 and TRBJ2-1, with a tentative D call TRBD2 (7 bases). V was trimmed by 4 bases and J by 2 bases, leaving 16 bases between them. The CDR3 loop spans 16 amino acids. From germline, CDR1 is SGHRS and CDR2 YFSETQ. CDR3: CASSPVGRGAYNEQFF. Here the CDR3 DNA reads TGCGCCAGCAGCCCGGTAGGGAGGGGGGCCTACAATGAGCAGTTCTTC.

This clonotype was recorded a few times. V usage is TRBV5-1 and J usage is TRBJ1-1; a possible D gene is TRBD1 (5 bases). From germline, CDR1 is SGHRS and CDR2 YFSETQ. The V end lost 7 bases, the J end lost 1 base, and 11 bases lay between the germline ends. The CDR3 is made up of 13 amino acids. CDR3 nucleotides: TGCGCCAGCGGGGCAGGGTCGAACACTGAAGCTTTCTTT. Translated, it gives CASGAGSNTEAFF.

This clonotype came up a few times. The CDR3 loop reads CSARQTGELFF. DNA for the CDR3: TGCAGCGCTCGACAAACCGGGGAGCTGTTTTTT. The chain is built from TRBV29-1 and TRBJ2-2; D is ambiguous. Germline values: CDR1 SQVTM, CDR2 ANQGSEA. The V end was cut by 7 bases, the J end by 5 bases, with 8 bases between. The CDR3 has 11 residues.

With respect to this clonotype: Possible read error: a much larger clone is one base away. V is TRBV5-4 and J is TRBJ1-1, with 8 bases identical to TRBD1. The germline V gene has CDR1 SGHNT and CDR2 YYREEE (reference sequence). The CDR3 is made up of 17 amino acids. The CDR3 region has the DNA TGTACCAGCAGCCCAATTACAGGGGGATCCGGGGACACTGAAGCTTTCTTT. It specifies CTSSPITGGSGDTEAFF.

This clonotype was recorded many times. The chain employs TRBV9 and TRBJ2-3; D unclear. The V and J ends lost 0 bases and 6 bases respectively, with 8 bases between them. This CDR3 is 13 amino acids long. Germline CDR1 reads SGDLS; CDR2 reads YYNGEE. The CDR3 DNA follows: TGTGCCAGCAGCGTAGCCCTCGATGATACGCAGTATTTT. Translating it yields CASSVALDDTQYF.

There are a few counts of this clonotype. The V and J genes are TRBV9 and TRBJ2-2; D remains unclear. Germline V gene sequence: CDR1 SGDLS, CDR2 YYNGEE. This CDR3 is built from 13 residues. Deletions cut 1 base from V and 6 bases from J, with 7 bases between. The CDR3 sequence is CASSVWDAGELFF. CDR3 nucleotide sequence: TGTGCCAGCAGCGTATGGGATGCCGGGGAGCTGTTTTTT.

The rearrangement joins TRBV5-1 to TRBJ2-2; 9 bases are a match to TRBD1. Germline V gene data show CDR1 as SGHRS and CDR2 as YFSETQ. The V and J ends lost 6 bases and 6 bases, in that order; junction bases with no gene match: 9. The CDR3 covers 15 residues. The CDR3 coding sequence is TGCGCCAGCACCCCCGGGACAGGGAAAGCCGGGGAGCTGTTTTTT. This translates into CASTPGTGKAGELFF. Complete variable domain (other parts from reference TRBV5-1 and TRBJ2-2): KAGVTQTPRYLIKTRGQQVTLSCSPISGHRSVSWYQQTPGQGLQFLFEYFSETQRNKGNFPGRFSGRQFSNSRSEMNVSTLELGDSALYLCASTPGTGKAGELFFGEGSRLTVL.

The table lists this clonotype with a few counts. The V gene is TRBV14, the J gene TRBJ2-4, with a possible D match to TRBD1 (6 bases). The CDR3 consists of 12 residues. The germline gives CDR1 SGHDN, CDR2 FVKESK. V lost 2 bases, J lost 11 bases, and 10 bases lay in between. CDR3 bases: TGTGCCAGCAGCCAAACGGACAGCCTTCAGTACTTC. This translates into CASSQTDSLQYF.

This clonotype was counted at least ten times. This chain uses TRBV7-2 with TRBJ2-2; 7 bases align to TRBD1. Germline V gene data show CDR1 as SGHTA and CDR2 as FQGNSA. The trim removed 5 bases at V and 8 bases at J, leaving 8 bases unmatched. This CDR3 has 14 residues. CDR3 in DNA: TGTGCCAGCAGCCAACCTCAGGGGGTAGGGGAGCTGTTTTTT. Translation gives CASSQPQGVGELFF.

This clonotype was picked up many times. Its ends do not fully match the called genes, so a read error is possible. This chain joins TRBV12-3 or TRBV12-4 and TRBJ2-1; 7 nucleotides match TRBD1. This CDR3 has 15 amino acids. The chain's CDR3 is CASTSSPHRQGEKFF. The DNA of the CDR3 is TGTGCCAGCACCTCCTCCCCGCATAGACAGGGTGAGAAGTTCTTC.

The rearrangement links TRBV20-1 to TRBJ2-7; 9 nucleotides agree with TRBD2. Germline V gene sequence: CDR1 DFQATT, CDR2 SNEGSKA (reference sequence). The CDR3 covers 16 residues. J lost 2 bases, V lost 6 bases, and 14 bases had no gene match. CDR3 sequence reads: CSAKPGRVAGAYEQYF. For the CDR3, the DNA is TGCAGTGCCAAACCTGGGCGGGTAGCGGGGGCCTACGAGCAGTACTTC.

The V gene is TRBV18, the J gene TRBJ1-2, with D unclear. Germline CDR1 is KGHSH and CDR2 is LQKENI. The CDR3 extends over 13 amino acids. The V and J ends lost 0 bases and 5 bases respectively, with 7 bases between them. In nucleotides, the CDR3 is TGTGCCAGCTCACCACCTTATCCATATGGCTACACCTTC. This codes for CASSPPYPYGYTF.

This clonotype was seen many times. J is TRBJ1-2 and V is TRBV12-3 or TRBV12-4; 9 positions agree with TRBD1. Trimming at V came to 7 bases and at J to 2 bases, leaving 5 bases not matched to a gene. The CDR3 extends over 14 amino acids. The CDR3 DNA follows: TGTGCCAGCACTTGGGGACAGGGCAACTATGGCTACACCTTC. Translated, it gives CASTWGQGNYGYTF.

The rearrangement links TRBV6-5 to TRBJ2-7; 7 bases map to TRBD2. The germline CDR1 and CDR2 sequences are MNHEY and SVGAGI. V dropped 0 bases and J dropped 0; count of bases not matched to a gene: 5. The CDR3 totals 16 residues. The CDR3 sequence: CASSYSGGGSSYEQYF. The CDR3 DNA reads as TGTGCCAGCAGTTACTCAGGCGGGGGAAGCTCCTACGAGCAGTACTTC.

At least ten counts were recorded for this clonotype. The rearrangement joins TRBV12-3 or TRBV12-4 to TRBJ2-1; perhaps TRBD2 as D (7 bases). CDR3 length: 14 residues. V was cut by 7 bases and J by 7 bases, with 17 bases left in between. The CDR3 sequence is CASIPRGARNEQFF. Here the CDR3 DNA reads TGTGCCAGCATACCCCGGGGGGCCAGGAATGAGCAGTTCTTC.

This clonotype was recorded many times. The chain links TRBV6-5 to TRBJ1-2; D unclear. The CDR3 runs to 17 residues. V was shortened by 0 bases and J by 1 base, with 15 bases between the two germline ends. Germline CDR1 reads MNHEY; CDR2 reads SVGAGI. CDR3 loop: CASSYSFLSIHNYGYTF. Written as DNA, the CDR3 is TGTGCCAGCAGTTACTCTTTTCTTTCGATACATAACTATGGCTACACCTTC.

The chain employs TRBV6-5 and TRBJ1-6; the D is unclear. The CDR3 is 16 residues long. The V end was cut by 3 bases, the J end by 7 bases, with 16 bases between. CDR1 MNHEY and CDR2 SVGAGI come from the germline V gene. CDR3 nucleotide sequence: TGTGCCAGCAGTTATTTTCGGCCAGGTGAAAATTCACCCCTCCACTTT. Translation: CASSYFRPGENSPLHF.

The chain combines TRBV10-3 with TRBJ2-2; possible D gene TRBD1, 7 bases. Trimming stripped 3 bases from V and 4 bases from J, with 12 bases between. The CDR3 contains 15 residues. The germline V gene has CDR1 ENHRY and CDR2 SYGVKD. CDR3 coding DNA: TGTGCCATCAGTGAACAGCAGGGGGGCACCGGGGAGCTGTTTTTT. Protein sequence: CAISEQQGGTGELFF.

This clonotype was picked up a small number of times. The V gene is TRBV7-2, the J gene TRBJ1-1, with TRBD1 matching 7 bases. In germline, CDR1 is SGHTA, CDR2 FQGNSA. Trimming cost V 6 bases and J 1 base; bases outside gene matches: 8. The length of the CDR3 is 15 residues. Here the CDR3 DNA reads TGTGCCAGCAGAGCGCAGGGACAGACGAACACTGAAGCTTTCTTT. This encodes CASRAQGQTNTEAFF.

The rearrangement links TRBV10-2 to TRBJ2-5; the D gene is possibly TRBD1 (5 bases). V was cut by 8 bases and J by 5 bases, with 15 bases left in between. The germline V gene has CDR1 WSHSY and CDR2 SAAADI. The CDR3 loop spans 13 amino acids. As DNA, the CDR3 is TGCGCCAGCCATACAGGTTACGGGGAGACCCAGTACTTC. Its protein is CASHTGYGETQYF.

This clonotype was observed a handful of times. This rearrangement joins TRBV18 to TRBJ1-4; D gene unclear. CDR3 size: 13 residues. V shed 2 bases and J shed 8 bases, with 9 bases lying between them. Germline V gene sequence: CDR1 KGHSH, CDR2 LQKENI. The CDR3: CASSPAQWEKLFF. DNA of the CDR3: TGTGCCAGCTCACCAGCCCAGTGGGAAAAACTGTTTTTT.

This clonotype was seen many times. This chain connects TRBV5-4 to TRBJ1-6, with D possibly matching TRBD1 (5 bases). This CDR3 region has 15 residues. The V end was cut by 4 bases, the J end by 9 bases, with 17 bases between. Germline V lookup: CDR1 SGHNT, CDR2 YYREEE (reference sequence). As DNA, the CDR3 is TGTGCCAGCAGCCCGAGGACATCCCTAGGTTCACCCCTCCACTTT. Protein product: CASSPRTSLGSPLHF.

There are many counts of this clonotype. The chain is built from TRBV7-9 and TRBJ2-7; the D is unclear. From germline, CDR1 is SEHNR and CDR2 FQNEAQ (reference sequence). V was cut by 2 bases and J by 7 bases, with 9 bases left in between. The CDR3 length is 12 residues. The CDR3 here is CASSLQEWEQYF. The CDR3, as DNA: TGTGCCAGCAGCTTACAAGAGTGGGAGCAGTACTTC.

This clonotype was recorded at least ten times. The V call is TRBV3-1, the J call TRBJ2-5; 7 bases fit TRBD1. There are 16 residues in the CDR3. From germline, CDR1 is LGHDT and CDR2 YNNKEL (reference sequence). J was trimmed by 2 bases and V by 0 bases; bases with no gene match: 6. The CDR3, as DNA: TGTGCCAGCAGCCAAGATACAGGGGCCTCTCAAGAGACCCAGTACTTC. Its translation is CASSQDTGASQETQYF.